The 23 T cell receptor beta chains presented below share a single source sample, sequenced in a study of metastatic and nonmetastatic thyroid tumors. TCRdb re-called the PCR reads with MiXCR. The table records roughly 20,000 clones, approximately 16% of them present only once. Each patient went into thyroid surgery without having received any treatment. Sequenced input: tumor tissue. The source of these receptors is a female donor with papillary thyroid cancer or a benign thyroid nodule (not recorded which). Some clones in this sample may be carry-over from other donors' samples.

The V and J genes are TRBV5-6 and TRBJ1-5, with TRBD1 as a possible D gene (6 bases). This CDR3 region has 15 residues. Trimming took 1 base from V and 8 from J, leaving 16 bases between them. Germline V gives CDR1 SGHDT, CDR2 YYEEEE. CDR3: CASSLRDIQGKPQHF. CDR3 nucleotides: TGTGCCAGCAGCTTGCGGGACATTCAGGGGAAGCCCCAGCATTTT.

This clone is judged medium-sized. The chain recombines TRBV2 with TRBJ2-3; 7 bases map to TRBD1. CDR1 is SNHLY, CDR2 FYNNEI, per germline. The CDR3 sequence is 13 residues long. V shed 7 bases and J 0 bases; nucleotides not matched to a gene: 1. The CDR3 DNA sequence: TGTGCCAGCACCAGGGGGAGCACAGATACGCAGTATTTT. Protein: CASTRGSTDTQYF.

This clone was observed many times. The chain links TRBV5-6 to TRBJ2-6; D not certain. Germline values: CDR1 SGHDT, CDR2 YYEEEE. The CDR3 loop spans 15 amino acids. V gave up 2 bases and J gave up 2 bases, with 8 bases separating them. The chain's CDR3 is CASSFGGTGANVLTF. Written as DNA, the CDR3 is TGTGCCAGCAGCTTCGGTGGAACTGGGGCCAACGTCCTGACTTTC.

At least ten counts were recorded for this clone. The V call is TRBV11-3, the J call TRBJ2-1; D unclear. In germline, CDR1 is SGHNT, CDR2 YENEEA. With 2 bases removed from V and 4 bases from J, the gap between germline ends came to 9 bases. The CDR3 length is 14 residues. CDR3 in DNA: TGTGCCAGCAGCTTACGGACCTCATACAATGAGCAGTTCTTC. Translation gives CASSLRTSYNEQFF.

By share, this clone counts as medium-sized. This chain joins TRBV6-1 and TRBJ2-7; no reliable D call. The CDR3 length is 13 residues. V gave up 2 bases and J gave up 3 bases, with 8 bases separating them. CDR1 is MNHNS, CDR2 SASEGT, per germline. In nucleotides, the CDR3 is TGTGCCAGCAGTGAAATACAGATCTACGAGCAGTACTTC. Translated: CASSEIQIYEQYF.

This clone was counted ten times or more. In nucleotides, the CDR3 is TGTGCCAGCGGGGGGGGACAAGTCCTAATTCAGTTCTTC. Amino acid sequence: CASGGGQVLIQFF. V and J are TRBV28 and TRBJ2-1, with D possibly matching TRBD2 (7 bases). In germline, CDR1 is MDHEN, CDR2 SYDVKM. The CDR3 has 13 amino acids. V was clipped by 8 bases and J by 13 bases, with 21 bases between them.

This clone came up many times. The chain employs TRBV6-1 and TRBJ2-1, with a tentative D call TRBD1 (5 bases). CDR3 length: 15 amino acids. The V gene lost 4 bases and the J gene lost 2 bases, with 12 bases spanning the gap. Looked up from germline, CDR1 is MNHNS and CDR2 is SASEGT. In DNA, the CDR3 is TGTGCCAGCAGTGCAGGGTTTGGGACCTACAATGAGCAGTTCTTC. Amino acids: CASSAGFGTYNEQFF.

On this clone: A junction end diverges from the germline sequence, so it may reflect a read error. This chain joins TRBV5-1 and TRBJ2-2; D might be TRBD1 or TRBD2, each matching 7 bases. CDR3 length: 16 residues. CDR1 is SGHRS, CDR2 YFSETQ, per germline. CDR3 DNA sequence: TGCGCCAGCAGCTTCCAGGGGGGGACCAACACCGTGGAGTTGTTTTTT. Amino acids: CASSFQGGTNTVELFF.

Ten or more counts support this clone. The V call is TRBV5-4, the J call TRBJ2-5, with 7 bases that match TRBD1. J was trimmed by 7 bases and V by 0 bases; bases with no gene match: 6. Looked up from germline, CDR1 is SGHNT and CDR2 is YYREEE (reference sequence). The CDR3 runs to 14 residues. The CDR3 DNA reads TGTGCCAGCAGCTTGGAGACAGGGTCAGGGACCCAGTACTTC. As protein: CASSLETGSGTQYF.

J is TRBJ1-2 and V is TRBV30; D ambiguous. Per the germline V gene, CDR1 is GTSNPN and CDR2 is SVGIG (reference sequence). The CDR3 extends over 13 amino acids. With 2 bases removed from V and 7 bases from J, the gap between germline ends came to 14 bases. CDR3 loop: CAWSNPPGFGYTF. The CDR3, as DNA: TGTGCCTGGAGTAATCCTCCAGGATTTGGCTACACCTTC. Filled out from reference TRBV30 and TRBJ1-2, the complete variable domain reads SQTIHQWPATLVQPVGSPLSLECTVEGTSNPNLYWYRQAAGRGLQLLFYSVGIGQISSEVPQNLSASRPQDRQFILSSKKLLLSDSGFYLCAWSNPPGFGYTFGSGTRLTVV.

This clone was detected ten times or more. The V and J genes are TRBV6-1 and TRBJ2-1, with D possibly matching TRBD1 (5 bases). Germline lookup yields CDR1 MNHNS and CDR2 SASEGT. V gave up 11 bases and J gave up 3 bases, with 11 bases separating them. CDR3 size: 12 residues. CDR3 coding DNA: TGTGCCTGCTACAGGAACTACAATGAGCAGTTCTTC. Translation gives CACYRNYNEQFF.

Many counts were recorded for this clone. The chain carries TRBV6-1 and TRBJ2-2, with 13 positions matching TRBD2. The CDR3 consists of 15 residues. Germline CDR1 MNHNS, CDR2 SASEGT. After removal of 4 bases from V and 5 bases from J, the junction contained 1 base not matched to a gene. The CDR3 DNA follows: TGTGCCAGCAGTGCGGGACTAGCGGGGACCGGGGAGCTGTTTTTT. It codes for CASSAGLAGTGELFF.

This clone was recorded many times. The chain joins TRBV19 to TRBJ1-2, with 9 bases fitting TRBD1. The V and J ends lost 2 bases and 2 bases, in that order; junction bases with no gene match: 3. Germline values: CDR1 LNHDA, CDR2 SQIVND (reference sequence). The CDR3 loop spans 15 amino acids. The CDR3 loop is CASSISGTGNYGYTF. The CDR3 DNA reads TGTGCCAGTAGTATATCCGGGACAGGGAACTATGGCTACACCTTC.

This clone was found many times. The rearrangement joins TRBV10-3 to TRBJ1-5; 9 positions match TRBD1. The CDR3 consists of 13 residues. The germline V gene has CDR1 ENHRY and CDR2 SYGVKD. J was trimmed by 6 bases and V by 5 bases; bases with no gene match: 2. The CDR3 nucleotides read TGTGCCATCAGTCAACAGGGGGCTCAGCCCCAGCATTTT. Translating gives CAISQQGAQPQHF.

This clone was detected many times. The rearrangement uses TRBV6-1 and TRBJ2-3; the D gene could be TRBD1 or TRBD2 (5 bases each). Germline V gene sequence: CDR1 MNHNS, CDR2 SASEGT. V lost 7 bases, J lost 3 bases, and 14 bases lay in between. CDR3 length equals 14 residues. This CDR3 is CASKSGPGTDTQYF. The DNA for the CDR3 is TGTGCCAGCAAGTCGGGACCGGGGACAGATACGCAGTATTTT.

This chain's CDR3 is CASSVGGPFSGYTF. The CDR3 bases are TGTGCCAGCAGCGTAGGGGGCCCATTCAGTGGCTACACCTTC. This chain uses TRBV9 with TRBJ1-2; TRBD1 is a possible D gene (5 bases). Trimming cost V 0 bases and J 7 bases, with 13 bases left between them. The CDR3 covers 14 residues. CDR1 and CDR2 (germline): SGDLS, YYNGEE.

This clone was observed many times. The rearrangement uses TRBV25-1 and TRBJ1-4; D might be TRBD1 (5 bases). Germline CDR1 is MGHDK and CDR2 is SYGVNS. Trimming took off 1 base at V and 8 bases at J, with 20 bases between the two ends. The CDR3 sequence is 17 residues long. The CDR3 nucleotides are TGTGCCAGCAGTGAATTTGGAGTCAGGGAGCCATGGGAAAAACTGTTTTTT. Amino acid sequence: CASSEFGVREPWEKLFF.

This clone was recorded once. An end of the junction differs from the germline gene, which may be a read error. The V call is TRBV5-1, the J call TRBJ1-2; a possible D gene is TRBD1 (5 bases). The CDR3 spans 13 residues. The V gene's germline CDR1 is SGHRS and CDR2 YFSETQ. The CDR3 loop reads CTSSPDSYYGYTF. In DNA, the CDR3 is TGCACCAGCAGTCCTGACAGTTACTATGGCTACACCTTC.

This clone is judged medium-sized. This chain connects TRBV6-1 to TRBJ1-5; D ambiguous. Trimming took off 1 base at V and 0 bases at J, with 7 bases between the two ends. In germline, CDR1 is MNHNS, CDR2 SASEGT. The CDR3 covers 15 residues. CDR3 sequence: CASSEGADSNQPQHF. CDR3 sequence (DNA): TGTGCCAGCAGTGAAGGGGCGGATAGCAATCAGCCCCAGCATTTT.

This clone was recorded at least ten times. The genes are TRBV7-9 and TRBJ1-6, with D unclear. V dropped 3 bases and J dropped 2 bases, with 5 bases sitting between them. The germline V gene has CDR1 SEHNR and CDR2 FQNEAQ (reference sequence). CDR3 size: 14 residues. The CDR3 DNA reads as TGTGCCAGCAGCTTTAACCCCTATAATTCACCCCTCCACTTT. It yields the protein CASSFNPYNSPLHF.

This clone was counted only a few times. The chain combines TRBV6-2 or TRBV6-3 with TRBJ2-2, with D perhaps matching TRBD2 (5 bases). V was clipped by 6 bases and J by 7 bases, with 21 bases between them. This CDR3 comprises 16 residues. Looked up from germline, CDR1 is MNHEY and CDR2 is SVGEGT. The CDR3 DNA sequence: TGTGCCAGCAGCCCGTACTCACCCGACCGGGGCGGGGAGCTGTTTTTT. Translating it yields CASSPYSPDRGGELFF.

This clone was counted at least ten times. In DNA form, the CDR3 reads TGTGCCAGCAGTACCCCCGGGACAGTCGTGGGCTACACCTTC. Residues: CASSTPGTVVGYTF. This chain uses TRBV12-3 or TRBV12-4 with TRBJ1-2; TRBD1 agrees at 7 bases. This CDR3 has 14 residues. V shed 5 bases, J shed 8 bases, and the junction held 11 bases outside the gene matches.

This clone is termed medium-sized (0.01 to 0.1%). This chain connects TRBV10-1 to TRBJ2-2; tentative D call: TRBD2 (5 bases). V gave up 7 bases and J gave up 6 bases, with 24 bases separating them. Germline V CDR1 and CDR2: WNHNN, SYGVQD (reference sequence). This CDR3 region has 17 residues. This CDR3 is CASKVPQVYPRAGELFF. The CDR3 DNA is TGCGCCAGCAAAGTCCCCCAGGTTTACCCGAGGGCCGGGGAGCTGTTTTTT.